Each of the 5 T cell receptor beta chains below was sequenced from the same sample in a study of cytomegalovirus exposure and HLA in healthy donors. The study ran its PCR with 60 Vbeta and 13 Jbeta primers. Measured with immunoSEQ multiplex PCR; TCRdb has only the in-frame clones, and not every one. Of some 200,000 clones listed, 80% are singletons. Sequencing was done on a sample of PBMCs. The receptors were sampled from a boy younger than 18 in good health and CMV-seronegative.

The V gene is TRBV6-1, the J gene TRBJ2-1; the match to TRBD2 covers 7 bases. Losses at the gene ends were 4 bases for V and 3 bases for J; bases not matched to a gene: 3. The CDR3 is 14 amino acids. Per germline, CDR1 MNHNS and CDR2 SASEGT. DNA for the CDR3: TGTGCCAGCAGTGCTACTAGCGACTACAATGAGCAGTTCTTC. It specifies CASSATSDYNEQFF.

The chain links TRBV19 to TRBJ1-1, with a tentative D call TRBD1 (6 bases). The germline V gene has CDR1 LNHDA and CDR2 SQIVND (reference sequence). The CDR3 totals 16 residues. The V and J ends lost 4 bases and 0 bases respectively, with 15 bases between them. Here the CDR3 DNA reads TGTGCCAGTAGTAAGCCTCGTCAGGGGTTGAACACTGAAGCTTTCTTT. This encodes CASSKPRQGLNTEAFF.

This chain uses TRBV5-6 with TRBJ1-2, with D possibly matching TRBD1 (5 bases). V was pared by 0 bases and J by 3 bases, with 15 bases between. Per germline, CDR1 SGHDT and CDR2 YYEEEE. This CDR3 contains 16 residues. CDR3 residues: CASSLERQLLHYGYTF. The CDR3, as DNA: TGTGCCAGCAGCTTGGAGCGACAGCTTCTACACTATGGCTACACCTTC.

The table lists this clone with a few counts. The junction shows a germline mismatch at one end, possibly a read error. The V call is TRBV7-2, the J call TRBJ2-2, with D tentatively TRBD2 (6 bases). CDR1 and CDR2 (germline): SGHTA, FQGNSA. The CDR3 is 16 amino acids. The CDR3, as DNA: TGTGCCAGCAGCTCCTCAGGGAGGAGGAACGCCGGGGAGCTGTTTTTT. Translation gives CASSSSGRRNAGELFF.

The chain is built from TRBV9 and TRBJ1-6; 7 positions agree with TRBD1. Germline CDR1 is SGDLS and CDR2 is YYNGEE. The CDR3 loop spans 21 amino acids. With 1 base clipped from V and 5 bases from J, the junction kept 21 bases outside the gene matches. This chain's CDR3 is CASSVHIDPGQTKENNSPLHF. CDR3 sequence (DNA): TGTGCCAGCAGCGTACACATTGACCCGGGACAGACAAAGGAAAATAATTCACCCCTCCACTTT.